This T cell receptor beta chain was sequenced during a study of blood T cell repertoires in COVID-19. On the study more broadly: PBMCs, B-cell-depleted T cells, or T cells provided the cDNA or gDNA that made up the material.

Germline CDR1 LNHDA, CDR2 SQIVND (reference sequence). The CDR3 has 16 residues. V was pared by 10 bases and J by 4 bases, with 14 bases of the junction left unmatched. Sequencing used immunoSEQ multiplex PCR; TCRdb keeps in-frame clones, though not all of them. This sample has fewer than 110,000 clones, with under 95% found just once. The chain couples TRBV19 to TRBJ1-2; TRBD1 matches at 11 bases. This clonotype was obtained from a woman in her 30s with acute or convalescent COVID-19. Sequencing used peripheral blood. This CDR3 reads CATHGTGGPRSYGYTF. The CDR3 DNA reads TGTGCCACCCACGGGACAGGGGGACCTCGGAGCTATGGCTACACCTTC.